The 11 T cell receptor beta chains in this list originate from one sample, sequenced in a study of cytomegalovirus exposure and HLA in healthy donors. Researchers ran the PCR with 60 Vbeta and 13 Jbeta primers. TCRdb's table, derived via immunoSEQ multiplex PCR, lists solely in-frame clones and lacks some. The sample has roughly 150,000 clones; 75% are singletons. Sequences were obtained from PBMCs. All receptors derive from a young man in good health and CMV-seropositive.

This chain joins TRBV5-4 and TRBJ2-4; 8 nucleotides agree with TRBD1. CDR3 length: 13 amino acids. Unmatched junction bases numbered 7, after V lost 6 bases and J lost 8 bases. From germline, CDR1 is SGHNT and CDR2 YYREEE (reference sequence). DNA for the CDR3: TGTGCCAGCACCGATGACAGGGGAGACATTCAGTACTTC. Translating gives CASTDDRGDIQYF.

The chain is built from TRBV28 and TRBJ1-1, with D tentatively TRBD1 (5 bases). This CDR3 spans 16 amino acids. Germline V gene lookup returns CDR1 MDHEN and CDR2 SYDVKM. Trimming removed 2 bases from V and 4 bases from J, with 17 bases in between. This CDR3 reads CASSLRSRVYLTEAFF. The DNA of the CDR3 is TGTGCCAGCAGTTTAAGGAGCAGGGTATATCTCACTGAAGCTTTCTTT.

This sequence joins TRBV25-1 and TRBJ2-1; maybe TRBD1 (6 bases). The CDR3 has 13 amino acids. V gave up 1 base and J gave up 9 bases, with 10 bases separating them. Germline V gene sequence: CDR1 MGHDK, CDR2 SYGVNS. DNA for the CDR3: TGTGCCAGCAGTGAATCGGTCAGGGGTGAGCAGTTCTTC. Protein product: CASSESVRGEQFF.

This clone was picked up one time. V and J are TRBV30 and TRBJ1-4, with 8 nucleotides matching TRBD1. CDR3 length: 15 residues. Germline V gene lookup returns CDR1 GTSNPN and CDR2 SVGIG (reference sequence). V lost 5 bases and J lost 8; bases outside the gene matches: 13. CDR3 nucleotides: TGTGCCTGGGGACCTCCCGGGACAGGAGGGGAAAAACTGTTTTTT. Residues: CAWGPPGTGGEKLFF. Filled out from reference TRBV30 and TRBJ1-4, the complete variable domain reads SQTIHQWPATLVQPVGSPLSLECTVEGTSNPNLYWYRQAAGRGLQLLFYSVGIGQISSEVPQNLSASRPQDRQFILSSKKLLLSDSGFYLCAWGPPGTGGEKLFFGSGTQLSVL.

The rearrangement links TRBV30 to TRBJ1-5; 11 positions match TRBD1. Unmatched junction bases numbered 16, after V lost 3 bases and J lost 9 bases. The CDR3 is 17 amino acids. Germline CDR1 GTSNPN, CDR2 SVGIG (reference sequence). CDR3 nucleotide sequence: TGTGCCTGGAGCCGGACCCGGACAGGGGGCGCGGGCGGGCCCCAGCATTTT. The encoded protein is CAWSRTRTGGAGGPQHF.

The chain joins TRBV27 to TRBJ2-7; 7 positions agree with TRBD2. Trimming took 3 bases from V and 3 from J; bases not matched to a gene: 11. The length of the CDR3 is 16 residues. CDR1 is MNHEY and CDR2 is SMNVEV in the germline V gene (reference sequence). In DNA form, the CDR3 reads TGTGCCAGCAGTTTCGACCCGGAGGGCGGGAGCTACGAGCAGTACTTC. Amino acids: CASSFDPEGGSYEQYF.

This chain joins TRBV28 and TRBJ2-1; TRBD2 matches at 7 bases. CDR3 size: 14 residues. Germline CDR1 is MDHEN and CDR2 is SYDVKM. Trimming took 9 bases from V and 6 from J; bases not matched to a gene: 11. The CDR3 DNA follows: TGTGCCAGTTGGGCGGGAGCCTTCCCCAATGAGCAGTTCTTC. It encodes CASWAGAFPNEQFF.

The V gene is TRBV19, the J gene TRBJ2-1; 7 positions agree with TRBD1. This CDR3 is built from 14 residues. Germline CDR1 and CDR2: LNHDA and SQIVND (reference sequence). The trim removed 2 bases at V and 6 bases at J, leaving 4 bases unmatched. As DNA, the CDR3 is TGTGCCAGTAGTATAAGGGGGCTGGTCAATGAGCAGTTCTTC. The encoded protein is CASSIRGLVNEQFF.

The V call is TRBV5-4, the J call TRBJ2-2; 7 nucleotides line up with TRBD2. Germline values: CDR1 SGHNT, CDR2 YYREEE (reference sequence). J lost 3 bases, V lost 2 bases, and 7 bases had no gene match. The CDR3 has 16 amino acids. The CDR3 loop is CASSLAGGGDTGELFF. For the CDR3, the DNA is TGTGCCAGCAGCTTAGCAGGCGGGGGAGACACCGGGGAGCTGTTTTTT.

This clone has a single count. V usage is TRBV2 and J usage is TRBJ2-1, with D possibly TRBD2 on 6 matching bases. CDR3 length: 14 residues. V was pared by 4 bases and J by 9 bases, with 16 bases between. CDR1 is SNHLY, CDR2 FYNNEI, per germline. The CDR3 reads CASSADRLEGEQFF. The CDR3 DNA reads TGTGCCAGCAGTGCTGATCGACTAGAGGGTGAGCAGTTCTTC.

The rearrangement links TRBV30 to TRBJ2-1; no clear D. V lost 3 bases and J 0 bases, leaving 6 bases between the germline ends. Germline CDR1 is GTSNPN and CDR2 is SVGIG (reference sequence). CDR3 size: 13 residues. The CDR3 nucleotides read TGTGCCTGGAGGCTGAGCTCCTACAATGAGCAGTTCTTC. Translation: CAWRLSSYNEQFF.